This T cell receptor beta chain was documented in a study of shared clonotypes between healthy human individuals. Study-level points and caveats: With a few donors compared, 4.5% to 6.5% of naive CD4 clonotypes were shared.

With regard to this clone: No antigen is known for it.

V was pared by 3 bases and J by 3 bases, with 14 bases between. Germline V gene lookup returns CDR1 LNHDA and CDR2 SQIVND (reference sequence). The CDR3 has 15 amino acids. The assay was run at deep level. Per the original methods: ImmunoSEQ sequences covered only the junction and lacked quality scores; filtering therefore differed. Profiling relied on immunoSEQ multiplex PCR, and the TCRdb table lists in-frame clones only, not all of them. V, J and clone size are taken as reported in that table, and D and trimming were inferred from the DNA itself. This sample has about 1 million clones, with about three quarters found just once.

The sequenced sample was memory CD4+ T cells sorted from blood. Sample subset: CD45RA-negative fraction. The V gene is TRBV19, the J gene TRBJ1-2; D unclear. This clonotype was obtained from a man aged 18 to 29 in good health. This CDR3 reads CASSIRTVLDYGYTF. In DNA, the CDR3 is TGTGCCAGTAGTATCAGGACGGTTTTGGACTATGGCTACACCTTC. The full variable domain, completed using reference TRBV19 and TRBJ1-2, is DGGITQSPKYLFRKEGQNVTLSCEQNLNHDAMYWYRQDPGQGLRLIYYSQIVNDFQKGDIAEGYSVSREKKESFPLTVTSAQKNPTAFYLCASSIRTVLDYGYTFGSGTRLTVV.